These T cell receptor beta chains were read from a single sample in a study of shared clonotypes between healthy human individuals. TCRdb keeps only in-frame clones here, not all; method: immunoSEQ multiplex PCR. The table lists 2 million to 2.5 million clones, just under 95% of them singletons. The sequenced material came from naive CD8+ T cells sorted from blood. Source of these receptors: a man aged 18-30 years in good health. Both conserved end residues are part of each CDR3. The D gene is left open where the match is weak. The size entry is marked missing in some rows and otherwise reads once, few, many or a size class.

.,16,TRBD2,TRBV29-1,TRBJ2-1,TGCAGCGTTGACGGACTAGCGGCCTTGTCCTACAATGAGCAGTTCTTC,CSVDGLAALSYNEQFF
.,12,.,TRBV6-1,TRBJ1-3,TGTGCCAGCATGGCGTCAGGAAACACCATATATTTT,CASMASGNTIYF
.,13,TRBD2,TRBV10-2,TRBJ2-2,TGCGCCACCGCGGGACTAGCGGCCGGGGAGCTGTTTTTT,CATAGLAAGELFF
.,14,.,TRBV27,TRBJ2-7,TGTGCCAGCAGTTTATCGTTTAGCTCCTACGAGCAGTACTTC,CASSLSFSSYEQYF
.,15,.,TRBV7-6,TRBJ2-1,TGTGCCAGCAGCTTGGCAGGTTCCTCCTACAATGAGCAGTTCTTC,CASSLAGSSYNEQFF
once,14,.,TRBV4-1,TRBJ2-3,TGCGCCAGCAGCCAAGAATTTCCGGGAGATACGCAGTATTTT,CASSQEFPGDTQYF
.,17,.,TRBV7-8,TRBJ2-5,TGTGCCAGCAGCTTAAATCAGGCATCCCAAAGCCAAGAGACCCAGTACTTC,CASSLNQASQSQETQYF
.,14,.,TRBV4-1,TRBJ1-1,TGCGCCAGCAGCCAAGATATCAGCTTTGGGGAAGCTTTCTTT,CASSQDISFGEAFF
.,13,TRBD1,TRBV27,TRBJ1-2,TGTGCCAGCAGTTTGACAGGGTCCTATGGCTACACCTTC,CASSLTGSYGYTF
.,16,.,TRBV4-1,TRBJ2-2,TGCGCCAGCAGCCAAGGAGGGATCCCGGGCACCGGGGAGCTGTTTTTT,CASSQGGIPGTGELFF
.,16,.,TRBV4-3,TRBJ2-7,TGCGCCAGCAGCCAAGACCCGGCCGGGACAACCTACGAGCAGTACTTC,CASSQDPAGTTYEQYF
.,14,.,TRBV19,TRBJ2-7,TGTGCCAGTAGTCTCGGACGGAGCTCCTACGAGCAGTACTTC,CASSLGRSSYEQYF
.,15,TRBD2,TRBV5-6,TRBJ2-7,TGTGCCAGCAGCTCCGGACTAGCGGGAGGGCTGGAGCAGTACTTC,CASSSGLAGGLEQYF
.,15,TRBD2,TRBV19,TRBJ2-7,TGTGCCAGTAGTATTTCTTGGACTAGGAGGGAGGAGCAGTACTTC,CASSISWTRREEQYF
.,14,.,TRBV7-9,TRBJ2-3,TGTGCCAGCAGCTCTCCGGGCAGGACAGATACGCAGTATTTT,CASSSPGRTDTQYF
.,14,.,TRBV18,TRBJ2-7,TGTGCCAGCTCACCAGGGACATTCTCCTACGAGCAGTACTTC,CASSPGTFSYEQYF
.,15,TRBD1,TRBV29-1,TRBJ1-5,TGCAGCGTTGACCCTCAGGGGGATAGCAATCAGCCCCAGCATTTT,CSVDPQGDSNQPQHF
.,16,TRBD2,TRBV6-1,TRBJ2-3,TGTGCCAGCAGTGAACTCGTAGCGGGGAGTCTGGATACGCAGTATTTT,CASSELVAGSLDTQYF
.,13,.,TRBV27,TRBJ2-7,TGTGCCAGCAGTTTAGGGGCAGGAGCCGAGCAGTACTTC,CASSLGAGAEQYF
.,14,.,TRBV7-9,TRBJ2-1,TGTGCCAGCAGCTTAGGGGAGACCCACAATGAGCAGTTCTTC,CASSLGETHNEQFF
once,13,.,TRBV19,TRBJ2-7,TGTGCCAGTAGTTTTGCGTCCACCTACGAGCAGTACTTC,CASSFASTYEQYF
.,14,.,TRBV4-1,TRBJ2-1,TGCGCCAGCAGCCAAGAAGACAGCTACAATGAGCAGTTCTTC,CASSQEDSYNEQFF
.,14,TRBD1,TRBV30,TRBJ2-7,TGTGCCTGGGTGAAGTGGGACAGGGGACCCGAGCAGTACTTC,CAWVKWDRGPEQYF
.,14,.,TRBV2,TRBJ1-1,TGTGCCAGCAGTACTGTGGGAACGAACACTGAAGCTTTCTTT,CASSTVGTNTEAFF
.,16,TRBD2,TRBV7-2,TRBJ2-7,TGTGCCAGCAGCTTACAGTGGCGGGAGGATTACTACGAGCAGTACTTC,CASSLQWREDYYEQYF
.,16,.,TRBV4-1,TRBJ1-2,TGCGCCAGCAGCCAATCGCCTGGGACATCGTACTATGGCTACACCTTC,CASSQSPGTSYYGYTF
.,18,TRBD2,TRBV6-1,TRBJ2-5,TGTGCCAGCAGTGAGGGTCGGACTAGCGGGGGGGCGCAGGAGACCCAGTACTTC,CASSEGRTSGGAQETQYF
.,13,.,TRBV13,TRBJ1-1,TGTGCCAGCAGCCCGGGCGGGGGCACTGAAGCTTTCTTT,CASSPGGGTEAFF
.,14,TRBD1,TRBV5-6,TRBJ2-3,TGTGCCAGCAGCTTGGTACAGGGGACAGATACGCAGTATTTT,CASSLVQGTDTQYF
once,13,.,TRBV9,TRBJ2-1,TGTGCCAGCAGCGTTGACATATGGAATGAGCAGTTCTTC,CASSVDIWNEQFF
.,14,TRBD1,TRBV6-1,TRBJ2-3,TGTGCCAGCAGTCCTAGGACAGGGTCGGATACGCAGTATTTT,CASSPRTGSDTQYF
.,15,TRBD2,TRBV14,TRBJ2-5,TGTGCCAGCAGCCAAGTTCGAGCGGGAGAAGAGACCCAGTACTTC,CASSQVRAGEETQYF
.,15,TRBD2,TRBV7-2,TRBJ2-7,TGTGCCAGCACCTCTAGCGGGAGTTTCCCCTACGAGCAGTACTTC,CASTSSGSFPYEQYF
.,13,.,TRBV11-1,TRBJ2-7,TGTGCCAGCAGCTTAGGCGGGGTCTACGAGCAGTACTTC,CASSLGGVYEQYF
.,15,.,TRBV27,TRBJ2-1,TGTGCCAGCAGTTTATTTTTAGCATCCAGGAATGAGCAGTTCTTC,CASSLFLASRNEQFF
.,14,.,TRBV6-6,TRBJ2-2,TGTGCCAGCAGTTCCTCCAGTGGAACCGGGGAGCTGTTTTTT,CASSSSSGTGELFF
.,19,.,TRBV27,TRBJ1-1,TGTGCCAGCAGCCTACGGGAACCCGGGACCGCTGGAAGCGGTGCCCCAGCTTTCTTT,CASSLREPGTAGSGAPAFF
.,16,TRBD1,TRBV5-5,TRBJ1-6,TGTGCCAGCAGCTTGGACAGGGGCGAAGATAATTCACCCCTCCACTTT,CASSLDRGEDNSPLHF
few,15,TRBD1,TRBV4-1,TRBJ1-6,TGCGCCAGCAGCCACCCAACAGGGGTTAATTCACCCCTCCACTTT,CASSHPTGVNSPLHF
.,14,.,TRBV4-2,TRBJ2-5,TGTGCCAGCAGCAATTCTAGGGTGGGAGAGACCCAGTACTTC,CASSNSRVGETQYF
.,14,.,TRBV19,TRBJ1-1,TGTGCCAGTAGGAATGACGCAGAGAACACTGAAGCTTTCTTT,CASRNDAENTEAFF
.,18,TRBD2,TRBV7-9,TRBJ2-7,TGTGCCAGCAGCTTAGCTCCGGGACTAGCGGGAAACAGCTACGAGCAGTACTTC,CASSLAPGLAGNSYEQYF
.,14,.,TRBV5-4,TRBJ1-4,TGTGCCAGCAGCTTGGACAGCCCGAATGAAAAACTGTTTTTT,CASSLDSPNEKLFF
.,13,.,TRBV10-3,TRBJ1-1,TGTGCCATCAGTGAGGGCTTGAACACTGAAGCTTTCTTT,CAISEGLNTEAFF
.,13,.,TRBV13,TRBJ1-1,TGTGCCAGCAGCTTAGGCCAGAACACTGAAGCTTTCTTT,CASSLGQNTEAFF
.,14,.,TRBV27,TRBJ1-1,TGTGCCAGCAGTTCACAGGGACTGAACACTGAAGCTTTCTTT,CASSSQGLNTEAFF
.,15,.,TRBV5-1,TRBJ1-1,TGCGCCAGCAGCCCGAACGAGGTCGGGCCCACTGAAGCTTTCTTT,CASSPNEVGPTEAFF
.,15,.,TRBV19,TRBJ1-6,TGTGCCAGTAGTATCCGGGGGCGCCTCGATTCACCCCTCCACTTT,CASSIRGRLDSPLHF
.,15,.,TRBV7-9,TRBJ2-7,TGTGCCAGCAGCGGGAAGGGGGAACCACCCTACGAGCAGTACTTC,CASSGKGEPPYEQYF
.,15,TRBD1,TRBV6-1,TRBJ1-5,TGTGCCAGCAGTGAGGACAGGGCTAGCAATCAGCCCCAGCATTTT,CASSEDRASNQPQHF
.,16,TRBD2,TRBV6-1,TRBJ2-1,TGTGCCAGCAGTGCCTCTTTAGCGGGAAGTCAGGATGAGCAGTTCTTC,CASSASLAGSQDEQFF
.,17,.,TRBV5-1,TRBJ2-3,TGCGCCAGCAGCCCTTGGGACTCCTACGCTAGCACAGATACGCAGTATTTT,CASSPWDSYASTDTQYF